This TCR beta chain stems from a study of CD8 T cells in ankylosing spondylitis. Study-level points and caveats: Disease-associated clones were reportedly significantly overrepresented in matched ankylosing spondylitis synovial fluid.

TCRdb used MiXCR to reprocess the 5' RACE reads, holding one entry per CDR3 protein. The sample shows roughly 280,000 distinct CDR3 sequences, 20% of them seen only once. In this sample, this clonotype turned up a few times. Antigen specificity is unknown. Germline V gene data show CDR1 as DFQATT and CDR2 as SNEGSKA (reference sequence). This CDR3 is built from 12 residues. The J segment lost 5 bases and the V segment lost 6 bases, leaving 6 bases of the junction unmatched. The chain uses TRBV20-1 and TRBJ1-1; 7 nucleotides align to TRBD1. Source material: blood, either unsorted or a sorted T cell fraction (not recorded which). The source of this sequence is a male donor with ankylosing spondylitis or in good health (not recorded which). The CDR3 DNA sequence: TGCAGTGCCCTCAGGGGGTTGACTGAAGCTTTCTTT. Encoded protein: CSALRGLTEAFF.